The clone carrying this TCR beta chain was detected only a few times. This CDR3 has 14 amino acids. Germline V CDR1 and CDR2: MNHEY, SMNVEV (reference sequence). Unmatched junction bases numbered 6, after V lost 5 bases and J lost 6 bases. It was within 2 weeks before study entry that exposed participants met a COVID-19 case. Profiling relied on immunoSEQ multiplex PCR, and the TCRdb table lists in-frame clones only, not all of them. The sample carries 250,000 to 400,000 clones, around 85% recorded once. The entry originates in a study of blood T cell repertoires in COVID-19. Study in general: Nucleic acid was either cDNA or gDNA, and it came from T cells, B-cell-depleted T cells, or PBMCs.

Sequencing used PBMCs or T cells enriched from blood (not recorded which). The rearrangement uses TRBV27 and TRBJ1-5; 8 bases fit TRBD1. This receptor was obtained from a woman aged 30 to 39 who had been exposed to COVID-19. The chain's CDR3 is CASSPDRATQPQHF. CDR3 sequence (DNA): TGTGCCAGCAGTCCGGACAGGGCTACTCAGCCCCAGCATTTT.